The present entry profiles one T cell receptor beta chain with its context. What it binds is unknown. This specimen belongs to a study of cytomegalovirus exposure and HLA in healthy donors. Use of 60 Vbeta and 13 Jbeta primers characterized the PCR. Produced via immunoSEQ multiplex PCR; TCRdb's table is partial and in-frame only. The sample records some 170,000 clones, roughly 79% being singletons. The study, taken as a whole, reports: In a later analysis, several top co-occurrence clusters appeared linked to parvovirus B19, influenza, CMV and Epstein-Barr virus. Cytomegalovirus-associated TCR beta chains were listed, numbering 150 to 200. In a later analysis, most CMV-associated TCR beta chains appeared HLA-restricted. Across donors, most TCRs were seen rarely, yet some public ones were widespread.

This CDR3 is built from 12 residues. CDR1 and CDR2 from the germline V gene are MDHEN and SYDVKM. Trimming stripped 5 bases from V and 8 bases from J, with 12 bases between. The sample was PBMCs. V is TRBV28 and J is TRBJ1-2; no reliable D call. This clonotype was sampled from a middle-aged man in good health and CMV-seropositive. The CDR3 spells CASSPALVGYTF. The CDR3 nucleotides read TGTGCCAGCAGTCCCGCCTTAGTCGGCTACACCTTC.